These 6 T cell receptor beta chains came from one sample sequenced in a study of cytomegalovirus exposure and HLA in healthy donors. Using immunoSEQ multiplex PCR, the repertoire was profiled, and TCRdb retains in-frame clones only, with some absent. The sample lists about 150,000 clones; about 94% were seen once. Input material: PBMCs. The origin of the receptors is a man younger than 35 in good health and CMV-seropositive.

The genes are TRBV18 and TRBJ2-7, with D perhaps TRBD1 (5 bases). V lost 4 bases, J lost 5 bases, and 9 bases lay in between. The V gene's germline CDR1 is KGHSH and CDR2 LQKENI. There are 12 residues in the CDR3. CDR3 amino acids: CASSQGRHEQYF. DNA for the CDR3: TGTGCCAGCTCACAGGGGCGACACGAGCAGTACTTC.

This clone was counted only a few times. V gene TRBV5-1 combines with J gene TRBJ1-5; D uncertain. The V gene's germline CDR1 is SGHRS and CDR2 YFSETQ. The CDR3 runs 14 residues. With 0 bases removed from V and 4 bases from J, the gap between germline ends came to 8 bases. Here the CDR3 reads CASSLDGGNQPQHF. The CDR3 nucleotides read TGCGCCAGCAGCTTGGATGGAGGGAATCAGCCCCAGCATTTT.

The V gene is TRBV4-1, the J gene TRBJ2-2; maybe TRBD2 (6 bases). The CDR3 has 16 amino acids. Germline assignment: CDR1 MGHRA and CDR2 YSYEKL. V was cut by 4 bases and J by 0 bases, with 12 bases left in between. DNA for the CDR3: TGCGCCAGCAGCCCTGCGGGGACCCCGAACACCGGGGAGCTGTTTTTT. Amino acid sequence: CASSPAGTPNTGELFF.

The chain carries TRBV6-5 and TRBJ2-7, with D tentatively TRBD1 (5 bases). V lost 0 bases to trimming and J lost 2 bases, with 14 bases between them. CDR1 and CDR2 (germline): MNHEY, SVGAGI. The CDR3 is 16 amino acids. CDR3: CASSYSPLQVTYEQYF. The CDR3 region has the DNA TGTGCCAGCAGTTACTCGCCCTTACAGGTTACCTACGAGCAGTACTTC.

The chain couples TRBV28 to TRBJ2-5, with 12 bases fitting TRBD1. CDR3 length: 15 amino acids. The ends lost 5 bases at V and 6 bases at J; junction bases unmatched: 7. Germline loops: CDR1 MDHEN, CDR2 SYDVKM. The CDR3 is CASSSRDRGQQTQYF. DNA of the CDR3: TGTGCCAGCAGTAGCCGGGACAGGGGGCAGCAGACCCAGTACTTC.

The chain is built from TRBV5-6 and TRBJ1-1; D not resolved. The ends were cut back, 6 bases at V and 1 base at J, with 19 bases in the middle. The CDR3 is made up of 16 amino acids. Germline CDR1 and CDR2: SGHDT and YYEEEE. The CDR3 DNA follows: TGTGCCAGCACCTTACATGGAGAAAAACCGAACACTGAAGCTTTCTTT. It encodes CASTLHGEKPNTEAFF.